One and the same sample provided the 24 T cell receptor beta chains below, sequenced in a study of blood T cell repertoires in COVID-19. Measured with immunoSEQ multiplex PCR; TCRdb has only the in-frame clones, and not every one. Here the sample spans around 230,000 clones, roughly 80% being singletons. Sequenced sample: peripheral blood. These receptors all come from an older woman with active or convalescent COVID-19.

V is TRBV6-5 and J is TRBJ2-1; 11 nucleotides agree with TRBD2. Germline values: CDR1 MNHEY, CDR2 SVGAGI. This CDR3 spans 15 amino acids. The V segment lost 6 bases and the J segment 6 bases; nucleotides outside the gene matches: 7. CDR3 loop: CASSPLAGVGNEQFF. DNA of the CDR3: TGTGCCAGCAGCCCACTAGCGGGAGTAGGCAATGAGCAGTTCTTC.

There are a few counts of this clone. V and J are TRBV7-8 and TRBJ2-5; D gene ambiguous. There are 12 residues in the CDR3. Trimming stripped 3 bases from V and 5 bases from J, with 7 bases between. Germline V CDR1 and CDR2: SGHVS, FQNEAQ. Written as DNA, the CDR3 is TGTGCCAGCAGCTTCTTGAGTGAGACCCAGTACTTC. As protein: CASSFLSETQYF.

The chain couples TRBV5-1 to TRBJ1-1; 7 bases fit TRBD1. Per germline, CDR1 SGHRS and CDR2 YFSETQ. The junction had 8 bases not matched to a gene; V was cut back by 4 bases and J by 5 bases. The CDR3 runs to 14 residues. The CDR3 here is CASSDGQDWTEAFF. DNA of the CDR3: TGCGCCAGCAGCGACGGACAGGATTGGACTGAAGCTTTCTTT.

The chain carries TRBV24-1 and TRBJ2-7, with 7 bases lining up with TRBD2. Germline V gives CDR1 KGHDR, CDR2 SFDVKD. The CDR3 is made up of 15 amino acids. The trim removed 5 bases at V and 2 bases at J, leaving 8 bases unmatched. The CDR3 reads CATSGWGGNTYEQYF. Here the CDR3 DNA reads TGTGCCACCAGTGGCTGGGGGGGAAACACCTACGAGCAGTACTTC.

The chain uses TRBV2 and TRBJ1-4, with 11 nucleotides matching TRBD1. This CDR3 comprises 15 residues. V lost 2 bases and J lost 7; bases outside the gene matches: 3. Germline loops: CDR1 SNHLY, CDR2 FYNNEI. CDR3 DNA sequence: TGTGCCAGCAGTGAATTAGGACAGGGGGCTGAAAAACTGTTTTTT. It codes for CASSELGQGAEKLFF.

The count of this clone is one. V usage is TRBV5-4 and J usage is TRBJ2-3; the match to TRBD1 covers 9 bases. J lost 6 bases, V lost 2 bases, and 7 bases had no gene match. Germline-derived CDR1 and CDR2 are SGHNT and YYREEE (reference sequence). CDR3 length: 15 amino acids. DNA of the CDR3: TGTGCCAGCAGCTTTTCCCGCGACAGGGGGGATACGCAGTATTTT. Its protein product is CASSFSRDRGDTQYF. Based on the CDR3 plus reference TRBV5-4 and TRBJ2-3, the full variable domain is ETGVTQSPTHLIKTRGQQVTLRCSSQSGHNTVSWYQQALGQGPQFIFQYYREEENGRGNFPPRFSGLQFPNYSSELNVNALELDDSALYLCASSFSRDRGDTQYFGPGTRLTVL.

V gene TRBV18 combines with J gene TRBJ2-7, with TRBD1 as a possible D gene (5 bases). The CDR3 has 13 residues. CDR1 is KGHSH, CDR2 LQKENI, per germline. V was shortened by 1 base and J by 2 bases, with 6 bases between the two germline ends. CDR3 nucleotide sequence: TGTGCCAGCTCACCACTCAGGGCCTACGAGCAGTACTTC. Its translation: CASSPLRAYEQYF.

The rearrangement joins TRBV2 to TRBJ2-5; D not certain. Trimming cost V 10 bases and J 2 bases, with 2 bases left between them. The CDR3 is 9 residues long. Per germline, CDR1 SNHLY and CDR2 FYNNEI. Here the CDR3 reads CATQETQYF. CDR3 nucleotide sequence: TGTGCCACACAAGAGACCCAGTACTTC.

This chain joins TRBV5-1 and TRBJ2-3; weak D call: TRBD2 (6 bases). V lost 4 bases to trimming and J lost 6 bases, with 18 bases between them. Germline loops: CDR1 SGHRS, CDR2 YFSETQ. The CDR3 spans 15 residues. The CDR3 region is CASSVPGLPPDTQYF. CDR3 DNA sequence: TGCGCCAGCAGCGTTCCGGGACTTCCTCCGGATACGCAGTATTTT.

The genes are TRBV19 and TRBJ1-5, with D possibly being TRBD1 (5 bases). Germline CDR1 reads LNHDA; CDR2 reads SQIVND (reference sequence). The CDR3 totals 16 residues. Trimming removed 3 bases from V and 0 bases from J, with 12 bases in between. The CDR3 nucleotides read TGTGCCAGTAGTATCTCGGACATCTATAGCAATCAGCCCCAGCATTTT. It encodes CASSISDIYSNQPQHF. The variable domain in full, completed from reference TRBV19 and TRBJ1-5, reads DGGITQSPKYLFRKEGQNVTLSCEQNLNHDAMYWYRQDPGQGLRLIYYSQIVNDFQKGDIAEGYSVSREKKESFPLTVTSAQKNPTAFYLCASSISDIYSNQPQHFGDGTRLSIL.

The chain links TRBV7-9 to TRBJ1-1; D gene ambiguous. The CDR3 runs to 13 residues. Germline V gene lookup returns CDR1 SEHNR and CDR2 FQNEAQ (reference sequence). V lost 5 bases to trimming and J lost 10 bases, with 17 bases between them. The CDR3 protein is CASSPPRQGIAFF. CDR3 coding DNA: TGTGCCAGCAGCCCTCCCCGACAAGGTATAGCTTTCTTT. Complete variable domain (other parts from reference TRBV7-9 and TRBJ1-1): DTGVSQNPRHKITKRGQNVTFRCDPISEHNRLYWYRQTLGQGPEFLTYFQNEAQLEKSRLLSDRFSAERPKGSFSTLEIQRTEQGDSAMYLCASSPPRQGIAFFGQGTRLTVV.

The chain uses TRBV15 and TRBJ1-3; D remains ambiguous. Trimming shortened V by 1 base and J by 2 bases, and 3 bases separated the two germline ends. The V gene's germline CDR1 is LNHNV and CDR2 YYDKDF (reference sequence). This CDR3 comprises 13 residues. CDR3 amino acids: CATSRVAGNTIYF. As DNA, the CDR3 is TGTGCCACCAGCAGAGTAGCTGGAAACACCATATATTTT.

This chain links TRBV9 with TRBJ1-2; 7 bases are shared with TRBD1. Germline V gene lookup returns CDR1 SGDLS and CDR2 YYNGEE. The CDR3 has 15 amino acids. Trimming cost V 4 bases and J 3 bases; bases outside gene matches: 9. The CDR3 DNA sequence: TGTGCCAGCAGCCATCTCCGACAGGGTTACTATGGCTACACCTTC. It translates to CASSHLRQGYYGYTF.

The chain uses TRBV2 and TRBJ2-5, with TRBD2 identical over 9 bases. CDR3 size: 15 residues. The J segment lost 5 bases and the V segment lost 6 bases, leaving 10 bases of the junction unmatched. Germline V lookup: CDR1 SNHLY, CDR2 FYNNEI. CDR3 DNA sequence: TGTGCCAGCAGGGGCCGCGCGGGGGGGCCGGAGACCCAGTACTTC. This codes for CASRGRAGGPETQYF.

The sample holds one count of this clone. This chain uses TRBV5-1 with TRBJ2-5; D remains ambiguous. Germline CDR1 reads SGHRS; CDR2 reads YFSETQ. This CDR3 is 14 amino acids long. V shed 4 bases and J shed 1 base, with 11 bases lying between them. This CDR3 reads CASSAATLQETQYF. For the CDR3, the DNA is TGCGCCAGCAGCGCCGCGACACTCCAAGAGACCCAGTACTTC. The full variable domain, completed using reference TRBV5-1 and TRBJ2-5, is KAGVTQTPRYLIKTRGQQVTLSCSPISGHRSVSWYQQTPGQGLQFLFEYFSETQRNKGNFPGRFSGRQFSNSRSEMNVSTLELGDSALYLCASSAATLQETQYFGPGTRLLVL.

This chain connects TRBV10-3 to TRBJ1-1; the D is unclear. Germline CDR1 is ENHRY and CDR2 is SYGVKD. The CDR3 extends over 15 amino acids. V lost 2 bases to trimming and J lost 1 base, with 11 bases between them. The CDR3 here is CAISETPTQNTEAFF. The DNA for the CDR3 is TGTGCCATCAGTGAGACACCCACCCAGAACACTGAAGCTTTCTTT.

The J gene is TRBJ1-2, the V gene TRBV12-3 or TRBV12-4; perhaps TRBD1 as D (5 bases). V was trimmed by 5 bases and J by 5 bases, leaving 12 bases between them. This CDR3 has 13 amino acids. For the CDR3, the DNA is TGTGCCAGCAGTCGGACACGTTCGTATGGCTACACCTTC. Amino acid sequence: CASSRTRSYGYTF.

CDR3 loop: CAWSETRIAYNEQFF. CDR3 bases: TGTGCCTGGAGCGAGACTAGAATCGCCTACAATGAGCAGTTCTTC. V usage is TRBV30 and J usage is TRBJ2-1; a weak D match, TRBD2 (6 bases). Germline CDR1 reads GTSNPN; CDR2 reads SVGIG (reference sequence). V gave up 3 bases and J gave up 2 bases, with 14 bases separating them. The CDR3 extends over 15 amino acids.

This clone was observed a handful of times. V and J are TRBV4-1 and TRBJ1-4, with 10 bases fitting TRBD1. From germline, CDR1 is MGHRA and CDR2 YSYEKL. The junction had 6 bases not matched to a gene; V was cut back by 6 bases and J by 8 bases. The CDR3 covers 14 residues. In DNA, the CDR3 is TGCGCCAGCAGGGTGGGGACAGGGGAAGAAAAACTGTTTTTT. This encodes CASRVGTGEEKLFF.

The chain is built from TRBV19 and TRBJ2-7, with 10 bases that match TRBD2. After removal of 5 bases from V and 3 bases from J, the junction contained 7 bases not matched to a gene. CDR3 size: 15 residues. Germline values: CDR1 LNHDA, CDR2 SQIVND (reference sequence). CDR3 sequence: CASSVLAGTFYEQYF. The CDR3 region has the DNA TGTGCCAGTAGTGTACTAGCGGGGACTTTCTACGAGCAGTACTTC.

The gene calls are TRBV6-5 and TRBJ2-3; a weak D match, TRBD2 (5 bases). Germline values: CDR1 MNHEY, CDR2 SVGAGI. The CDR3 is made up of 14 amino acids. V lost 6 bases and J lost 4, with 14 bases in between. CDR3 amino acids: CASSLPGSPDTQYF. Here the CDR3 DNA reads TGTGCCAGCAGCCTCCCGGGGTCCCCAGATACGCAGTATTTT.

The CDR3 DNA reads TGTGCCACCCAGCGGGGGCGGGACAACAATGAGCAGTTCTTC. It yields the protein CATQRGRDNNEQFF. The rearrangement uses TRBV2 and TRBJ2-1; 8 nucleotides line up with TRBD2. There are 14 residues in the CDR3. Germline V gene lookup returns CDR1 SNHLY and CDR2 FYNNEI. Trimming removed 10 bases from V and 5 bases from J; junction bases left unmatched: 10. Full variable domain (outside the CDR3, taken from reference TRBV2 and TRBJ2-1): EPEVTQTPSHQVTQMGQEVILRCVPISNHLYFYWYRQILGQKVEFLVSFYNNEISEKSEIFDDQFSVERPDGSNFTLKIRSTKLEDSAMYFCATQRGRDNNEQFFGPGTRLTVL.

This clone was seen a handful of times. The rearrangement joins TRBV4-2 to TRBJ2-7, with D possibly being TRBD1 (8 bases). Germline loops: CDR1 LGHNA, CDR2 YNFKEQ. V dropped 3 bases and J dropped 3 bases, with 18 bases sitting between them. The length of the CDR3 is 16 residues. The CDR3 region has the DNA TGTGCCAGCAGCCACCTTCCACAGGGGGGGTACTACGAGCAGTACTTC. Its translation is CASSHLPQGGYYEQYF.

This chain joins TRBV7-6 and TRBJ2-1, with 10 bases aligning to TRBD1. V dropped 5 bases and J dropped 6; count of bases not matched to a gene: 7. Looked up from germline, CDR1 is SGHVS and CDR2 is FNYEAQ. The CDR3 is 15 amino acids. This chain's CDR3 is CASSPTGQGSNEQFF. The CDR3 nucleotides read TGTGCCAGCAGCCCTACGGGACAGGGGTCCAATGAGCAGTTCTTC.